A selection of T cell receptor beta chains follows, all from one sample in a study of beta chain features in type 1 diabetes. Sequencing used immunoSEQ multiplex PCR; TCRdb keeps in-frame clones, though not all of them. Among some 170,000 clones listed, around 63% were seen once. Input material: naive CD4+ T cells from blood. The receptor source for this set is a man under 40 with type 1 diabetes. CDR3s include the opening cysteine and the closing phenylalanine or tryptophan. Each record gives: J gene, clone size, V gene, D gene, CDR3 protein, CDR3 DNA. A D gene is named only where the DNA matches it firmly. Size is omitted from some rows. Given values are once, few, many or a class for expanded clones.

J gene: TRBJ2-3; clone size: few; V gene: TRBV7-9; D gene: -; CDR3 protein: CASRSPPADTQYF; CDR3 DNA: TGTGCCAGCAGGAGTCCCCCGGCAGATACGCAGTATTTT
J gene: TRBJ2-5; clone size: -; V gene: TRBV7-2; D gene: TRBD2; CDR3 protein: CASSSPWGLAPGETQYF; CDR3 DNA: TGTGCCAGCAGCTCCCCATGGGGACTAGCCCCGGGGGAGACCCAGTACTTC
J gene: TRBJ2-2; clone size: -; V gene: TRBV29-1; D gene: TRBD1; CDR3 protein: CSVELTGQGGSNTGELFF; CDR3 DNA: TGCAGCGTTGAGCTCACGGGACAGGGAGGATCGAACACCGGGGAGCTGTTTTTT
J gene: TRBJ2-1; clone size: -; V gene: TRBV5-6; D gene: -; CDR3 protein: CASSPERAGSNEQFF; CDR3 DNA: TGTGCCAGCAGCCCGGAAAGAGCAGGGTCCAATGAGCAGTTCTTC
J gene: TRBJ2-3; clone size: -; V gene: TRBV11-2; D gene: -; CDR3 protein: CASSLDSAYGGTQYF; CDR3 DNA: TGTGCCAGCAGCTTGGACAGTGCCTATGGAGGTACGCAGTATTTT
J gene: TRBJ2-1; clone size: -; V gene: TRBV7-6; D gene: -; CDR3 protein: CASSLVGGNFYNEQFF; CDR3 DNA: TGTGCCAGCAGCTTAGTAGGGGGGAACTTTTACAATGAGCAGTTCTTC
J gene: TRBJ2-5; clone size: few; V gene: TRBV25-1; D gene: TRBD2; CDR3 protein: CASSQSLGGLATETQYF; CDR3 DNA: TGTGCCAGCAGTCAAAGCCTTGGGGGACTAGCTACGGAGACCCAGTACTTC
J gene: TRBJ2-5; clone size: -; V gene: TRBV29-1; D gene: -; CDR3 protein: CSVFGAGETQYF; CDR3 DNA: TGCAGCGTTTTCGGGGCGGGAGAGACCCAGTACTTC
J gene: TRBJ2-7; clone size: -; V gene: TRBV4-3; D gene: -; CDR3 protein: CASSQVAGQLSYEQYF; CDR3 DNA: TGCGCCAGCAGCCAGGTGGCAGGACAGCTCTCCTACGAGCAGTACTTC
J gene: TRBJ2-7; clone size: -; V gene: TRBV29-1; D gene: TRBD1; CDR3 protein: CSAGQGASYEQYF; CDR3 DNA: TGCAGCGCGGGACAGGGGGCGTCCTACGAGCAGTACTTC
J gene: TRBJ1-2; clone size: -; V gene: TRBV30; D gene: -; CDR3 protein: CAWSPRGRYGYTF; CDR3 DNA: TGTGCCTGGAGTCCCCGGGGCAGATATGGCTACACCTTC
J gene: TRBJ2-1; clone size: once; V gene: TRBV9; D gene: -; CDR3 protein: CASSPRGADNEQFF; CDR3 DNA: TGTGCCAGCAGCCCCAGGGGTGCAGACAATGAGCAGTTCTTC
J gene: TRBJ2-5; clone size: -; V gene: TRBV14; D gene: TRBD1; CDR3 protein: CASSRGQWYQETQYF; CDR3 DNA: TGTGCCAGCAGCCGGGGACAGTGGTACCAAGAGACCCAGTACTTC
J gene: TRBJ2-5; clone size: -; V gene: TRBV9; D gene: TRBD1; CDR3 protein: CASGLQGTETQYF; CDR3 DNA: TGTGCCAGCGGATTACAGGGGACGGAGACCCAGTACTTC
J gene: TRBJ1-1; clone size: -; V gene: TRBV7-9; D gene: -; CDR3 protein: CASGLEDTEAFF; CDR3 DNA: TGTGCTAGCGGTCTTGAGGACACTGAAGCTTTCTTT
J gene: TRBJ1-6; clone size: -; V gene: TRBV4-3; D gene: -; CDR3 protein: CASSQDRLGTNSPLHF; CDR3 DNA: TGCGCCAGCAGCCAAGATCGCCTGGGAACCAATTCACCCCTCCACTTT
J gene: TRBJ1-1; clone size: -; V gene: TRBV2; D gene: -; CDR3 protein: CASSYGENTEAFF; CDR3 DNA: TGTGCCAGCAGTTACGGGGAAAACACTGAAGCTTTCTTT
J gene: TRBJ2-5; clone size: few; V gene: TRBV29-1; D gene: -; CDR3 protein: CSVVPGSQETQYF; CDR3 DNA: TGCAGCGTTGTACCAGGGTCTCAAGAGACCCAGTACTTC
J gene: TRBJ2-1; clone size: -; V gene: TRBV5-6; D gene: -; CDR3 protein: CASSFISLGRNEQFF; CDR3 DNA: TGTGCCAGCAGCTTCATTTCCCTCGGTCGCAATGAGCAGTTCTTC
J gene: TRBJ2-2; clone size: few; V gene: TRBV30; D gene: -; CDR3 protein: CAWSVKAHTGELFF; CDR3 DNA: TGTGCCTGGAGTGTTAAGGCCCATACCGGGGAGCTGTTTTTT
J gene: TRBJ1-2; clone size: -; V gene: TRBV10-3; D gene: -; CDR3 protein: CAIASDGANYGYTF; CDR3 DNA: TGTGCCATCGCCAGCGACGGAGCTAACTATGGCTACACCTTC
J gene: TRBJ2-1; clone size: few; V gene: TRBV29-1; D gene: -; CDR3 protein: CSVEWTGVEQFF; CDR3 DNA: TGCAGCGTTGAATGGACGGGGGTTGAGCAGTTCTTC
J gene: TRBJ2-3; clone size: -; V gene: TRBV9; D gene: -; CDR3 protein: CASSVRGDTSTDTQYF; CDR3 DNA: TGTGCCAGCAGCGTACGCGGGGACACAAGCACAGATACGCAGTATTTT
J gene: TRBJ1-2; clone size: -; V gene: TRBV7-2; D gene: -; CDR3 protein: CASSEDRLRGYTF; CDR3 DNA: TGTGCCAGCAGCGAGGACCGCCTTAGGGGCTACACCTTC
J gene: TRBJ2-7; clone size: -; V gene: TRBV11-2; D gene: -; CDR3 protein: CASSLVIQRSSYEQYF; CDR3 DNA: TGTGCCAGCAGCTTAGTCATACAGAGAAGCTCCTACGAGCAGTACTTC
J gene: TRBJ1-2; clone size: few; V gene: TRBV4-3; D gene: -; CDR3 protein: CASSQGGKVNYYGYTF; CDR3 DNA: TGCGCCAGCAGCCAAGGAGGAAAAGTGAACTACTATGGCTACACCTTC
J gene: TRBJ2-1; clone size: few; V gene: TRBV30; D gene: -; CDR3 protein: CAWSLGVRYNEQFF; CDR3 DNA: TGTGCCTGGAGTCTGGGGGTTCGATACAATGAGCAGTTCTTC
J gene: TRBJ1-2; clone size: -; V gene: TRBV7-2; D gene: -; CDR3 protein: CASSFRDRKGYTF; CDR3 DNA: TGTGCCAGCAGCTTCAGGGACCGAAAGGGCTACACCTTC
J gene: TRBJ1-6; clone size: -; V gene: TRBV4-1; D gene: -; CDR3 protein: CASSQEGAGNSPLHF; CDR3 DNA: TGCGCCAGCAGCCAAGAGGGCGCAGGTAATTCACCCCTCCACTTT
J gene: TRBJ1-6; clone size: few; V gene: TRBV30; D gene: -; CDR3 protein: CAWREVMGSPLHF; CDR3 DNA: TGTGCCTGGAGGGAGGTAATGGGTTCACCCCTCCACTTT
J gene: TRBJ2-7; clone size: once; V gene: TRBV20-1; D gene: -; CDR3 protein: CSASLGHEQYF; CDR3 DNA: TGCAGTGCTAGCCTTGGACACGAGCAGTACTTC
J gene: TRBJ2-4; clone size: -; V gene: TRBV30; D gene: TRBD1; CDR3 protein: CAWSVGTGGIIQYF; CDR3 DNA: TGTGCCTGGAGTGTAGGTACAGGGGGGATCATTCAGTACTTC
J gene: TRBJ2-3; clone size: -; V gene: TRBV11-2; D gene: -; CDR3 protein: CASSRGLSPDTQYF; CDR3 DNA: TGTGCCAGCAGCCGGGGACTTTCCCCAGATACGCAGTATTTT
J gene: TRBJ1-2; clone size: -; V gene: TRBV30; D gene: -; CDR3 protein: CAWTPNQGSGYTF; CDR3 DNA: TGTGCCTGGACTCCCAACCAGGGTAGTGGCTACACCTTC
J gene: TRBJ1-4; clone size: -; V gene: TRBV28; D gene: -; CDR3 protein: CASRTFQGAGEKLFF; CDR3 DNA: TGTGCCAGCAGAACCTTTCAAGGTGCCGGTGAAAAACTGTTTTTT
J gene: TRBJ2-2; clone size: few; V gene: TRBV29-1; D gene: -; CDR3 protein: CSASHGGATPQELFF; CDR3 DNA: TGCAGCGCCTCCCACGGGGGAGCTACCCCACAGGAGCTGTTTTTT
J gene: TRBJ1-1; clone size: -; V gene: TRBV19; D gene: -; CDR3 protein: CASSIDRMGTEAFF; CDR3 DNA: TGTGCCAGTAGTATCGACAGGATGGGCACTGAAGCTTTCTTT
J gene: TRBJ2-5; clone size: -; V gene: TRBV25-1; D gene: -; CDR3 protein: CASARQQETQYF; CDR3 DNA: TGTGCCAGCGCTCGCCAGCAAGAGACCCAGTACTTC
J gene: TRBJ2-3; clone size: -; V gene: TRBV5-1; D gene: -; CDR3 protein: CASSLAPESTDTQYF; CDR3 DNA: TGCGCCAGCAGCTTGGCCCCAGAATCCACAGATACGCAGTATTTT
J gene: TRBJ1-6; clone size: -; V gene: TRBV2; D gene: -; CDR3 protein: CASRPHREGSPLHF; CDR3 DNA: TGTGCCAGCAGACCTCACAGGGAGGGTTCACCCCTCCACTTT
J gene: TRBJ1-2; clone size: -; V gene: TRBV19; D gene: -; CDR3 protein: CASGTEGYGYTF; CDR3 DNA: TGTGCCAGTGGGACCGAGGGCTATGGCTACACCTTC
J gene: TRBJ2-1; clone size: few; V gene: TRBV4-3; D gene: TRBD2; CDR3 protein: CASSQGLGTGGNEQFF; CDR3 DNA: TGCGCCAGCAGCCAGGGGCTAGGAACGGGAGGAAATGAGCAGTTCTTC
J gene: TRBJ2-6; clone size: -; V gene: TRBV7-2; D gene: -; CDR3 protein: CASSPSHSGANVLTF; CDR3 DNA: TGTGCCAGCAGCCCGAGCCACTCTGGGGCCAACGTCCTGACTTTC
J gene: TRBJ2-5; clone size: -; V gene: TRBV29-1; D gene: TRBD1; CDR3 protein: CSVLDRAPQETQYF; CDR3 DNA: TGCAGCGTTCTGGACAGGGCCCCTCAAGAGACCCAGTACTTC
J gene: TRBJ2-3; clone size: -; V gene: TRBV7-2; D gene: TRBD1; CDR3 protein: CASGRDSHTDTQYF; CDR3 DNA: TGTGCCAGTGGCCGGGACAGTCACACAGATACGCAGTATTTT
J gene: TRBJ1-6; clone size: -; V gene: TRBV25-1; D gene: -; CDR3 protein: CASSLTGFNSPLHF; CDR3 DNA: TGTGCCAGCAGCCTAACAGGGTTCAATTCACCCCTCCACTTT
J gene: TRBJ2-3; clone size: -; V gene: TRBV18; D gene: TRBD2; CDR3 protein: CASSPGLAATDTQYF; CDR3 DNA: TGTGCCAGCTCACCGGGACTAGCGGCCACAGATACGCAGTATTTT
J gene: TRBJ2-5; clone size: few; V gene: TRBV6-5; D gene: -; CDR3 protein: CASSSSGRGETQYF; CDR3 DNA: TGTGCCAGCAGTTCGAGCGGACGAGGGGAGACCCAGTACTTC